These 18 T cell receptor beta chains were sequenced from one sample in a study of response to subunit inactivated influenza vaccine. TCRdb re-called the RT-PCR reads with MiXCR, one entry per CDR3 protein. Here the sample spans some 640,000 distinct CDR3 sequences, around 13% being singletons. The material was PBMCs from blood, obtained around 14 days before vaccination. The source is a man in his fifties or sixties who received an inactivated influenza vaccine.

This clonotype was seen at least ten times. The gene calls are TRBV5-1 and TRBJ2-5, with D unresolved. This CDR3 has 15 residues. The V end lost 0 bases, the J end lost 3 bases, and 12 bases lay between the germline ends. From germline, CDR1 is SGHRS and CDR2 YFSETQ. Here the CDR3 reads CASSLESRREETQYF. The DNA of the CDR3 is TGCGCCAGCAGCTTGGAGTCCCGCAGAGAAGAGACCCAGTACTTC.

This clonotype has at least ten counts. CDR3 DNA sequence: TGTGCCAGCAGTTTCCGACAGGGGGCAATCCCCGGCTACACCTTC. Its translation: CASSFRQGAIPGYTF. The chain combines TRBV12-3 or TRBV12-4 with TRBJ1-2; 10 bases match TRBD1. Unmatched junction bases numbered 9, after V lost 3 bases and J lost 8 bases. The CDR3 sequence is 15 residues long.

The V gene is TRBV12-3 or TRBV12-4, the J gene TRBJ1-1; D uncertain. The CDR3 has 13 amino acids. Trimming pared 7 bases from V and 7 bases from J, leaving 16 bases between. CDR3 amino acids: CASTLTAELEAFF. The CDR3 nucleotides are TGTGCCAGCACTCTGACGGCCGAACTTGAAGCTTTCTTT.

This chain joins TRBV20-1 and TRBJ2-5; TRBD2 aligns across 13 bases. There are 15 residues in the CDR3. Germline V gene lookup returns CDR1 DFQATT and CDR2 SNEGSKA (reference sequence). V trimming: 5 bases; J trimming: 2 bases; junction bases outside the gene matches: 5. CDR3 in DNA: TGCAGTGCTTGGGGGACTAGCGGGGCACAAGAGACCCAGTACTTC. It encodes CSAWGTSGAQETQYF.

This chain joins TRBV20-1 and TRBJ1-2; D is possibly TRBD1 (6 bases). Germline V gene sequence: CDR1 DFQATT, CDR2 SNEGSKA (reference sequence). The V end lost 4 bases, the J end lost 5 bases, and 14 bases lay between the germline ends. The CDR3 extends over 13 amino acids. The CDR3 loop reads CSATHRDSYGYTF. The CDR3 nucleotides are TGCAGTGCTACGCACAGGGACTCTTATGGCTACACCTTC.

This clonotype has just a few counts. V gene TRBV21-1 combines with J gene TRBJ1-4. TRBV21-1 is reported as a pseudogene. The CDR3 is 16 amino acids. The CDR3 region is CASSKVGTRRNEKLFF. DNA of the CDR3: TGTGCCAGCAGCAAAGTCGGTACTAGGAGGAATGAAAAACTGTTTTTT.

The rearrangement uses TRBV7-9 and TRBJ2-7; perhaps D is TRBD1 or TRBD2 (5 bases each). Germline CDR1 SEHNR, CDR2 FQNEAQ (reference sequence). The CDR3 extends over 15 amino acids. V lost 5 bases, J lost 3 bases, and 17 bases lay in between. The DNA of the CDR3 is TGTGCCAGCAGCCCTTCCGGGGCCGGGTTCTACGAGCAGTACTTC. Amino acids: CASSPSGAGFYEQYF.

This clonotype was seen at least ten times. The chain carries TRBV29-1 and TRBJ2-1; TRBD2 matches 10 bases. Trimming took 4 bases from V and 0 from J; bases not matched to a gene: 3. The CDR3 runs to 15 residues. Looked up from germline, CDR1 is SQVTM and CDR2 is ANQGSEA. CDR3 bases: TGCAGCGTTGTAGGACTAGCGGCCTCCTACAATGAGCAGTTCTTC. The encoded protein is CSVVGLAASYNEQFF.

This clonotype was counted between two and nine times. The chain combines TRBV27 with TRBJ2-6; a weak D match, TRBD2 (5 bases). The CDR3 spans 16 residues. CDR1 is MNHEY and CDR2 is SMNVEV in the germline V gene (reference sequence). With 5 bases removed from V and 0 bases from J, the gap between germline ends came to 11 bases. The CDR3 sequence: CASSPSDFSGANVLTF. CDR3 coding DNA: TGTGCCAGCAGTCCCTCGGACTTCTCTGGGGCCAACGTCCTGACTTTC.

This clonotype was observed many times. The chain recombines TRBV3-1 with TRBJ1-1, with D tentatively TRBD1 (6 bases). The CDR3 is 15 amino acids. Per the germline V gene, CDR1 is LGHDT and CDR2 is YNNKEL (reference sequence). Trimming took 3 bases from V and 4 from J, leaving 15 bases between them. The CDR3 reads CASSHHLKGGTEAFF. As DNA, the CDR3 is TGTGCCAGCAGCCACCACCTAAAAGGGGGCACTGAAGCTTTCTTT.

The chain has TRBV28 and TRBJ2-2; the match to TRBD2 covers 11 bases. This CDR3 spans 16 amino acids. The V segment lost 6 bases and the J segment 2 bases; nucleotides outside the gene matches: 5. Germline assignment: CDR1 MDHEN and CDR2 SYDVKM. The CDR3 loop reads CASRGSGRGNTGELFF. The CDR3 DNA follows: TGTGCCAGCAGGGGTAGCGGGAGGGGAAACACCGGGGAGCTGTTTTTT.

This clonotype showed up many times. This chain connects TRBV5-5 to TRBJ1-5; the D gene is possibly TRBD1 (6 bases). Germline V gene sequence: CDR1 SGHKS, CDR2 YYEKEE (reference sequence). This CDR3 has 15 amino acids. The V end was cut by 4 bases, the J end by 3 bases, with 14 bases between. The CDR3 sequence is CASSGGGPYNQPQHF. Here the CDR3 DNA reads TGTGCCAGCAGCGGGGGCGGTCCATACAATCAGCCCCAGCATTTT.

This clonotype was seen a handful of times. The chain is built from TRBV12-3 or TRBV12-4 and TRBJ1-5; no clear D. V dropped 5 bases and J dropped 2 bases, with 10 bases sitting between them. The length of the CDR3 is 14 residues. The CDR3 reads CASSLRHGNQPQHF. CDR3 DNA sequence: TGTGCCAGCAGTCTTAGACATGGCAATCAGCCCCAGCATTTT.

As DNA, the CDR3 is TGTGCCAGCAGCAGAGACCGGGACCTTTGGACTAGCGGGAGCAAAGAGACCCAGTACTTC. The encoded protein is CASSRDRDLWTSGSKETQYF. The genes are TRBV11-1 and TRBJ2-5, with TRBD2 matching over 13 bases. The V gene end was trimmed by 5 bases and the J gene end by 3 bases; junction bases not matched to a gene: 18. From germline, CDR1 is SGHAT and CDR2 FQDESV (reference sequence). CDR3 length equals 20 residues.

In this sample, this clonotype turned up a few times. The CDR3 is CASSYSRRTEAFF. The CDR3 DNA reads TGTGCCAGCAGTTACTCGAGGCGGACTGAAGCTTTCTTT. J is TRBJ1-1 and V is TRBV6-2 or TRBV6-3, with D uncertain. CDR3 length: 13 residues. V lost 0 bases and J 5 bases, leaving 7 bases between the germline ends. CDR1 and CDR2 (germline): MNHEY, SVGEGT.

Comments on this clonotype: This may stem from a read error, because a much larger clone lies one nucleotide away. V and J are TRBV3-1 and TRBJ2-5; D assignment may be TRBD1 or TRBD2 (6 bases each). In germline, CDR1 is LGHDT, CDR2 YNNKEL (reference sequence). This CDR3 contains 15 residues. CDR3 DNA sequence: TGTGCCTGCAGCCAAGGAGGGACAATCCAAGAGACCCAGTACTTC. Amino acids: CACSQGGTIQETQYF.

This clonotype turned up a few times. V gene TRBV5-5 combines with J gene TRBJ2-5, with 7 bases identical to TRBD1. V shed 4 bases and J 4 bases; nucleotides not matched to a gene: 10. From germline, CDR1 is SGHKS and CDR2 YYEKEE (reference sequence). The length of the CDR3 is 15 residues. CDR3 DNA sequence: TGTGCCAGCAGCGGCAAATGGGACAGCGCAGAGACCCAGTACTTC. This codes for CASSGKWDSAETQYF.

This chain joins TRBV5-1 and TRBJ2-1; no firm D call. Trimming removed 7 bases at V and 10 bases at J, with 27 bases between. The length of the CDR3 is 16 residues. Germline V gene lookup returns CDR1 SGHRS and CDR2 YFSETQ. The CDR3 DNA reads TGCGCCAGCGGCCAAAAATCCCCAACAACCCGCGGCGAGCAGTTCTTC. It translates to CASGQKSPTTRGEQFF.